This entry concerns a single T cell receptor (beta chain). What this receptor recognizes is not known. No much larger clone is present one base from it, and per-base qualities are unavailable. This entry comes from a study of Graves' ophthalmopathy and Graves' hyperthyroidism (dated by TCRdb to about 2018). Regarding the study in general: Peripheral blood samples were taken at the time of initial diagnosis, before any treatment was given. The study used TCR beta repertoire signatures to distinguish Graves' ophthalmopathy from Graves' hyperthyroidism and to predict progression to ophthalmopathy. In total, approximately 130 blood samples were TCR-sequenced: around 42 ophthalmopathy, some 75 hyperthyroidism and approximately 17 hyperthyroidism-to-ophthalmopathy patients. To explore V-J signatures that separate ophthalmopathy from hyperthyroidism, a discovery set of 95 to 100 patients was enrolled, consisting of about 41 with ophthalmopathy and 55 to 65 with stable hyperthyroidism. The independent validation cohort included approximately 19 hyperthyroidism patients plus 17 patients who later progressed from hyperthyroidism to ophthalmopathy. In six or seven hyperthyroidism patients, the T-cell repertoires found in thyroid tissue were compared with those found in blood. Once sampling was done, hyperthyroidism patients were given methimazole at a starting dose of 30 mg daily, while ophthalmopathy patients were given high-dose intravenous methylprednisolone.

The germline V gene supplies CDR1 SQVTM and CDR2 ANQGSEA. The CDR3 has 13 amino acids, counting the end cysteine and phenylalanine. Kept here is only the CDR3 DNA, which spans 39 bases and is read in frame from base 1. V sheds 8 bases and J sheds 9 bases, leaving 17 bases between their ends. General findings and caveats noted by the study authors: No statistical method was used to predetermine the sample size, and group allocation was not hidden from the investigators. In cross-validation, the 13-signature model distinguished ophthalmopathy from stable hyperthyroidism with approximately 88% sensitivity and about 84% specificity, and in the test set the corresponding values were approximately 80% and 75%. In validation, the model predicted ophthalmopathy progression with more than 55% sensitivity and approximately 78% specificity; eleven to twelve predicted patients were CT-confirmed with GO in a median of about 6.1 months. Most of the expanded thyroid clonotypes with a frequency above 0.001 were also detected in blood, and it was suggested that the thyroid immune response may be reflected by blood repertoires.

Ophthalmopathy patients had moderately to severely active disease, Clinical Activity Score of at least 3, NOSPECS grade of at least 4, and disease duration under 3 months. Patients with other autoimmune diseases, uncontrolled infections, pregnancy or lactation were excluded. Diagnosis was based on clinical symptoms, serum thyroxine, TRAb, thyroid ultrasound and orbital computed tomography. Ficoll-Paque density gradient centrifugation was used to isolate PBMCs from 8 to 10 ml of fresh peripheral blood. Total RNA was extracted using Trizol reagent, and RNA quality was checked on an Agilent 2100 Bioanalyzer. For repertoire sequencing, TCR beta CDR3 regions were amplified from RNA transcripts. HTBI primers and the Qiagen OneStep RT-PCR kit were used in a first-round RT-PCR, which was followed by a second-round multiplex PCR, size selection and purification. The libraries underwent paired-end sequencing with 100 bp reads on an Illumina HiSeq2000. Turning to the authors' computational methods: SOAPnuke was used to process the reads, removing any read that contained adapters or uncalled bases, had a mean Phred below 15, or lacked an exact match to the constant primer or identifier. COPE v1.2.5 was used to merge high-quality paired reads. Each unique nucleotide sequence was defined as a clonotype, and clonotypes were aligned to IMGT TRB V, D and J references with MiTCR v1.1. Only V-J combinations with frequency above 0.0001 were analysed, covering about 99% of repertoires. For each V-J combination, a TCR clonal expansion and chaos score was defined as F50 clonal expansion divided by the chaos observed in the TCRdist matrix. Welch's t-statistics and random forest were used to reduce features to about 14 V-J combinations, which were fed into a naive Bayes classifier. Thyroid-blood repertoire similarity was quantified with the Morisita-Horn index. The public reads were reprocessed in TCRdb via fastp at Q25 and MiXCR, keeping in-frame beta chains. Every entry covers one CDR3 protein and lists the most common genes and DNA from its rows. In this record, the V and J calls reflect TCRdb's handling and not the investigators' own analysis. The sample table holds 600,000 to 700,000 distinct CDR3 sequences, of which roughly 39% were seen once. The ten top clones hold under 3.5% of the sample.

The chain couples TRBV29-1 to TRBJ1-6; the best D guess is TRBD1, with 5 bases matching. The sample comprised peripheral blood. This clonotype was sampled from an adult man with Graves' ophthalmopathy. The DNA sequence is given as TGCAGCAGTTTTAGGGAGAGGGGTTCACCCCTCCACTTT. It is translated as CSSFRERGSPLHF.